This record concerns one T cell receptor beta chain sequence. No antigen is known for it. The protocol was immunoSEQ multiplex PCR, while the TCRdb copy is restricted to in-frame clones and leaves out a portion. Here the sample spans around 160,000 clones, over 75% being singletons. This sample stems from a study of cytotoxic CD8 clonotypes in ibrutinib-treated CLL. About the research overall: The group held under twelve relapsed/refractory and around 14 treatment-naive patients, with some 17 IGHV unmutated. Collecting the response samples happened after a median 12 months of treatment, with a range of 6 to 36. Samples yielded averages of some 250,000 productive templates and fewer than 100,000 productive rearrangements.

Study-wide results and caveats: Clonality increased at ibrutinib response, then returned toward baseline at progression.

Trimming cost V 2 bases and J 4 bases; bases outside gene matches: 4. The CDR3 has 14 amino acids. Germline-derived CDR1 and CDR2 are MNHEY and SVGAGI. Sequenced material: PBMCs, taken at disease progression, from a patient treated with ibrutinib. The rearrangement links TRBV6-5 to TRBJ2-5; the match to TRBD2 covers 7 bases. The receptor was derived from a human donor with chronic lymphocytic leukemia. The DNA of the CDR3 is TGTGCCAGCAGTTACCGCTCGGGAGGAGAGACCCAGTACTTC. Translating gives CASSYRSGGETQYF.